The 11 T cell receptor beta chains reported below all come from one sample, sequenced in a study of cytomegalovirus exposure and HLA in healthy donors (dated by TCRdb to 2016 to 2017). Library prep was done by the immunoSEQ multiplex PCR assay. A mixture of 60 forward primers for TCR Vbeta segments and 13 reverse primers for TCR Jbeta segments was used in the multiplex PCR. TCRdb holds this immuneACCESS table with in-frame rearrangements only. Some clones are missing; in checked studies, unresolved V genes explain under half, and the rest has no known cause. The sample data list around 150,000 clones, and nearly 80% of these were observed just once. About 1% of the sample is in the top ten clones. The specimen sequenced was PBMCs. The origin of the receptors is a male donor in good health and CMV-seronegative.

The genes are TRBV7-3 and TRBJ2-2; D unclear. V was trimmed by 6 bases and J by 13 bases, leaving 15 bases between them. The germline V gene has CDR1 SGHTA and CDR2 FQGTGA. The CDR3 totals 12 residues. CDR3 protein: CASSLDGLVLFF. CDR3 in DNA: TGTGCCAGCAGTCTTGACGGCCTAGTGCTGTTTTTT.

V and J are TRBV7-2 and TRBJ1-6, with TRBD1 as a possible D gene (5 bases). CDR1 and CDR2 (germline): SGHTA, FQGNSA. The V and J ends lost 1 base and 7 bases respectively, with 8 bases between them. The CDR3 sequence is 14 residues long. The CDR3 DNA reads TGTGCCAGCAGCTTAGACAGGCAAAATTCACCCCTCCACTTT. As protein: CASSLDRQNSPLHF.

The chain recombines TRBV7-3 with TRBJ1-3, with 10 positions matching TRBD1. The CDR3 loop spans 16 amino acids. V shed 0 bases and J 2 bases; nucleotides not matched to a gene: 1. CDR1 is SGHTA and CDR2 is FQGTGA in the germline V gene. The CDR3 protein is CASSLTGQGAGNTIYF. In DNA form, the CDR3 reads TGTGCCAGCAGCTTAACAGGACAGGGGGCTGGAAACACCATATATTTT.

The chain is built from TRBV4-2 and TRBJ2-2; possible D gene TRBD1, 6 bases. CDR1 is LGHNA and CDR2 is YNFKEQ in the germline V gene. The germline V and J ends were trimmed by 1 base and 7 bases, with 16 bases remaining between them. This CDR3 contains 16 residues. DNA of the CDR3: TGTGCCAGCAGCCAAGTTTACAGGGCCGAGAACGGGGAGCTGTTTTTT. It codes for CASSQVYRAENGELFF.

The CDR3 is CAWSVGNYYGYTF. The DNA for the CDR3 is TGTGCCTGGAGTGTGGGCAACTACTATGGCTACACCTTC. This chain uses TRBV30 with TRBJ1-2; no reliable D call. Trimming removed 0 bases at V and 3 bases at J, with 8 bases between. The CDR3 loop spans 13 amino acids. The germline CDR1 and CDR2 sequences are GTSNPN and SVGIG (reference sequence).

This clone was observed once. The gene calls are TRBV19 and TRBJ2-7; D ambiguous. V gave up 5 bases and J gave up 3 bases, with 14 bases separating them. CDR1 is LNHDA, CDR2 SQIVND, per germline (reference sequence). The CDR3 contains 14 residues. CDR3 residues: CASSARGDGYEQYF. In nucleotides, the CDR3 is TGTGCCAGTAGTGCGCGAGGAGACGGCTACGAGCAGTACTTC.

DNA for the CDR3: TGTGCCAGCAGCCAAAGTCGGGACACAGATACGCAGTATTTT. This encodes CASSQSRDTDTQYF. V and J are TRBV14 and TRBJ2-3; possibly TRBD2 for D (5 bases). The CDR3 has 14 residues. Trimming pared 2 bases from V and 2 bases from J, leaving 8 bases between. CDR1 is SGHDN, CDR2 FVKESK, per germline.

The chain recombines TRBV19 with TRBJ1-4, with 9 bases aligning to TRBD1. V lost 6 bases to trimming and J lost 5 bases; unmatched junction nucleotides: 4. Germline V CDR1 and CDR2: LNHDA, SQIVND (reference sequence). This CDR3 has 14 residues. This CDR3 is CASRPGTGNEKLFF. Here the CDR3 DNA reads TGTGCCAGTAGGCCCGGGACAGGGAATGAAAAACTGTTTTTT.

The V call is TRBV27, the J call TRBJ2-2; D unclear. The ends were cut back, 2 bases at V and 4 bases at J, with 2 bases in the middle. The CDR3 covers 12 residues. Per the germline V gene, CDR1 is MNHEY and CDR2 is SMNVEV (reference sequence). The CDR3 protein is CASSLLTGELFF. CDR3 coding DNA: TGTGCCAGCAGTTTACTCACCGGGGAGCTGTTTTTT.

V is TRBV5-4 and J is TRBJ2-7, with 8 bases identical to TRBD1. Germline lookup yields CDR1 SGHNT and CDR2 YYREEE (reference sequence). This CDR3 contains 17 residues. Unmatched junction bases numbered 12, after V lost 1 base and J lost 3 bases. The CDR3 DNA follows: TGTGCCAGCAGCTTGTGGCCGGGGACAGGACATAGCTACGAGCAGTACTTC. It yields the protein CASSLWPGTGHSYEQYF.

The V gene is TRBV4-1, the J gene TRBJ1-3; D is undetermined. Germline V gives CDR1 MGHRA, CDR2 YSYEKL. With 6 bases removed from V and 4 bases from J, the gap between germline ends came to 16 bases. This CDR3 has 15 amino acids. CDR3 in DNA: TGCGCCAGCAGTCTCGGGATCGCACCCGGAAACACCATATATTTT. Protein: CASSLGIAPGNTIYF.